The rows below give T cell receptor beta chains drawn from one sample of a study of post-analysis software for immune sequencing data. TCRdb processed the PCR reads anew with MiXCR; each CDR3 protein has one entry. The data contain roughly 670,000 distinct CDR3 sequences, approximately 59% of them singletons. Source material: blood. The receptors here all came from a girl aged 2 to 9 with multiple sclerosis. The CDR3 runs from the conserved cysteine through the conserved F or W. The order of the fields is D gene, V gene, J gene, clone size, CDR3 protein, CDR3 DNA. A D gene is named only where the DNA matches it firmly. Size is omitted from some rows. Given values are once, few, many or a class for expanded clones.

-	TRBV9	TRBJ2-7	-	CASSDSGHHSYEQYF	TGTGCCAGCAGCGACAGCGGCCACCACTCCTACGAGCAGTACTTC
-	TRBV5-1	TRBJ2-7	-	CASSLEPQEAYEQYF	TGCGCCAGCAGCCTCGAGCCTCAGGAGGCCTACGAGCAGTACTTC
-	TRBV5-1	TRBJ1-1	-	CASSPNPTNRPEAFF	TGCGCCAGCAGCCCTAATCCGACGAATCGTCCTGAAGCTTTCTTT
-	TRBV11-2	TRBJ1-2	-	CASSFLINYGYTF	TGTGCCAGCAGCTTTCTAATAAACTATGGCTACACCTTC
TRBD1	TRBV20-1	TRBJ2-1	-	CSARELPGTGGRDEQFF	TGCAGTGCTAGAGAGCTTCCCGGGACAGGGGGCCGGGATGAGCAGTTCTTC
-	TRBV29-1	TRBJ2-1	few	CSVDRRYNEQFF	TGCAGCGTTGATCGGCGCTACAATGAGCAGTTCTTC
TRBD2	TRBV6-5	TRBJ2-1	-	CASSLFGLAGEQNEQFF	TGTGCCAGCAGTTTATTCGGACTAGCGGGAGAACAGAATGAGCAGTTCTTC
-	TRBV20-1	TRBJ2-1	-	CSAGRAVDEQFF	TGCAGTGCTGGCAGGGCAGTCGATGAGCAGTTCTTC
TRBD1	TRBV5-1	TRBJ1-2	-	CTSSDRERGYTF	TGCACCAGCTCCGACAGGGAAAGGGGCTACACCTTC
TRBD2	TRBV20-1	TRBJ2-1	-	CSAGGRKSYNEQFF	TGCAGTGCTGGCGGGAGAAAGTCCTACAATGAGCAGTTCTTC
-	TRBV30	TRBJ2-3	once	CAWSGGTSPDTQYF	TGTGCCTGGAGTGGCGGGACCTCGCCAGATACGCAGTATTTT
-	TRBV7-9	TRBJ2-3	-	CASREGDRSTDTQYF	TGTGCCAGCCGCGAAGGGGATAGGAGCACAGATACGCAGTATTTT
TRBD1	TRBV24-1	TRBJ1-2	-	CATSDTDWTGGGYGYTF	TGTGCCACCAGTGATACCGATTGGACAGGGGGCGGCTATGGCTACACCTTC
-	TRBV6-2/TRBV6-3	TRBJ1-2	-	CASRLGAYGYTF	TGTGCCAGCAGGCTGGGGGCGTACGGCTACACCTTC
TRBD2	TRBV5-1	TRBJ2-7	-	CASSPAMRGFYEQYF	TGCGCCAGCAGCCCCGCGATGCGGGGGTTTTACGAGCAGTACTTC
-	TRBV27	TRBJ2-1	-	CASSLYQSRQFF	TGTGCCAGCAGTTTATACCAGTCCCGACAGTTCTTC
-	TRBV5-1	TRBJ2-5	many	CASSHGETQYF	TGCGCCAGCAGTCATGGGGAGACCCAGTACTTC
TRBD1	TRBV7-9	TRBJ2-3	-	CAIRTGRPSTDTQYF	TGTGCCATCCGGACAGGCCGCCCTAGCACAGATACGCAGTATTTT
TRBD1	TRBV6-6	TRBJ1-2	-	CASSYEGQGSYGYTF	TGTGCCAGCAGTTACGAAGGACAGGGGTCATATGGCTACACCTTC
TRBD2	TRBV5-5	TRBJ2-3	-	CASSLEGLAGGKQYF	TGTGCCAGCAGCTTGGAGGGACTAGCGGGGGGAAAGCAGTATTTT
TRBD2	TRBV4-2	TRBJ2-1	-	CASSQEITSGDGGQFF	TGTGCCAGCAGCCAAGAGATAACTAGCGGGGATGGGGGGCAGTTCTTC
TRBD2	TRBV6-1	TRBJ2-3	-	CASLNGLAGVGTQYF	TGTGCCAGTCTAAATGGACTAGCGGGAGTAGGAACGCAGTATTTT
-	TRBV12-5	TRBJ2-7	-	CASGSTGLLKEQYF	TGTGCTAGTGGTTCGACGGGACTTCTCAAGGAGCAGTACTTC
TRBD2	TRBV5-1	TRBJ2-7	-	CASSFASGIGVGEQYF	TGCGCCAGCAGCTTCGCTAGCGGGATCGGGGTCGGCGAGCAGTACTTC
-	TRBV3-1	TRBJ1-1	-	CASSQRGAQRWTEAFF	TGTGCCAGCAGCCAAAGGGGGGCGCAGCGGTGGACTGAAGCTTTCTTT
-	TRBV29-1	TRBJ2-1	-	CSIGPGYNEQFF	TGCAGCATTGGCCCGGGTTACAATGAGCAGTTCTTC
TRBD2	TRBV20-1	TRBJ2-7	-	CSASASSGLSYEQYF	TGCAGTGCTAGCGCATCTAGCGGGCTCTCCTACGAGCAGTACTTC
-	TRBV10-3	TRBJ2-5	few	CAISVTGQEGETQYF	TGTGCCATCAGTGTCACTGGACAGGAGGGGGAGACCCAGTACTTC
TRBD1	TRBV29-1	TRBJ2-3	-	CSVNDRVGSDTQYF	TGCAGCGTTAATGACAGGGTGGGCTCAGATACGCAGTATTTT
-	TRBV6-5	TRBJ1-2	-	CASSYSGGDNYGDTF	TGTGCCAGCAGTTACTCCGGAGGGGATAACTATGGCGACACCTTC
-	TRBV28	TRBJ2-3	-	CASSLGSTQYF	TGTGCCAGCAGTTTAGGTTCTACGCAGTATTTT
TRBD1	TRBV4-1	TRBJ1-1	few	CASSQEQGGAFF	TGCGCCAGCAGCCAAGAACAGGGGGGAGCTTTCTTT
-	TRBV4-3	TRBJ2-3	few	CASSRGLGDTQYF	TGCGCCAGCAGCCGAGGATTGGGCGATACGCAGTATTTT
TRBD1	TRBV9	TRBJ2-7	few	CASSVGTGGFEQYF	TGTGCCAGCAGCGTAGGAACAGGGGGATTCGAGCAGTACTTC
-	TRBV27	TRBJ2-5	once	CASSLGIAATETQYF	TGTGCCAGCAGTTTAGGGATAGCGGCCACAGAGACCCAGTACTTC
TRBD2	TRBV7-3	TRBJ2-5	few	CASSSLAGAETQYF	TGTGCCAGCAGCTCGCTAGCGGGAGCGGAGACCCAGTACTTC
-	TRBV20-1	TRBJ1-2	-	CSAGDPVRNYGYTF	TGCAGTGCTGGCGACCCCGTACGGAACTATGGCTACACCTTC
TRBD1	TRBV2	TRBJ2-5	-	CASSPDRGRAETQYF	TGTGCCAGCAGCCCTGACAGGGGAAGGGCAGAGACCCAGTACTTC
-	TRBV4-1	TRBJ1-2	-	CASSQDKESGFHGYTF	TGCGCCAGCAGCCAAGATAAGGAGTCAGGGTTCCATGGCTACACCTTC
-	TRBV10-3	TRBJ1-2	-	CAISDPFDRRNYGYTF	TGTGCCATCAGTGACCCATTTGACAGGCGCAACTATGGCTACACCTTC
TRBD2	TRBV3-1	TRBJ2-1	-	CASSQDSGGEQFF	TGTGCCAGCAGCCAAGATTCGGGGGGAGAGCAGTTCTTC